Presented here are 14 T cell receptor beta chains from one specimen sequenced in a study of T cells in Graves' hyperthyroidism and ophthalmopathy. It was RNA transcripts that yielded the amplified TCR beta CDR3 regions. RT-PCR in the first round (using the HTBI primer set) targeted the TCR CDR3. TCRdb reanalysed the multiplex PCR reads using MiXCR and keeps one entry per CDR3 protein. The table shows 300,000 to 450,000 distinct CDR3 sequences, with roughly 13% occurring only once. Sequenced material: blood. Source of these receptors: a man aged 30 to 45 with Graves' hyperthyroidism that later progressed to Graves' ophthalmopathy.

This chain connects TRBV7-9 to TRBJ1-1, with D unclear. Trimming took 7 bases from V and 1 from J, leaving 16 bases between them. The CDR3 is 15 amino acids. Germline values: CDR1 SEHNR, CDR2 FQNEAQ (reference sequence). The CDR3 loop is CASTPLTGTNTEAFF. The CDR3 coding sequence is TGTGCCAGCACCCCACTAACGGGCACGAACACTGAAGCTTTCTTT.

This clonotype was recorded many times. This chain joins TRBV5-1 and TRBJ2-3, with a possible D match to TRBD2 (5 bases). Between the trimmed V and J ends, which lost 4 bases and 2 bases, there was a span of 8 bases. Germline assignment: CDR1 SGHRS and CDR2 YFSETQ. CDR3 size: 13 residues. The DNA for the CDR3 is TGCGCCAGCAGCACGGGGAACACAGATACGCAGTATTTT. Amino acid sequence: CASSTGNTDTQYF.

The sample holds a few counts of this clonotype. This chain links TRBV7-9 with TRBJ2-3; D may be TRBD1 or TRBD2 (5 bases each). The CDR3 is made up of 15 amino acids. Germline CDR1 reads SEHNR; CDR2 reads FQNEAQ (reference sequence). Trimming removed 1 base at V and 3 bases at J, with 11 bases between. The CDR3 region has the DNA TGTGCCAGCAGCTTAGTTGGCAGGGAGACAGATACGCAGTATTTT. Translation: CASSLVGRETDTQYF.

The rearrangement joins TRBV5-1 to TRBJ2-1, with 11 bases fitting TRBD2. V lost 2 bases to trimming and J lost 3 bases; unmatched junction nucleotides: 4. CDR1 SGHRS and CDR2 YFSETQ come from the germline V gene. This CDR3 is 16 amino acids long. Written as DNA, the CDR3 is TGCGCCAGCAGCTTTCAGGGGACTAGCGGCTACAATGAGCAGTTCTTC. As protein: CASSFQGTSGYNEQFF.

This clonotype was counted ten times or more. The chain joins TRBV2 to TRBJ2-6; D is possibly TRBD2 (5 bases). V was shortened by 3 bases and J by 1 base, with 10 bases between the two germline ends. CDR3 length: 16 amino acids. The germline V gene encodes CDR1 SNHLY and CDR2 FYNNEI. The DNA for the CDR3 is TGTGCCAGCAGTGACGGGGTCCGATCTGGGGCCAACGTCCTGACTTTC. Translation gives CASSDGVRSGANVLTF.

Many counts were recorded for this clonotype. The chain combines TRBV7-9 with TRBJ1-1; possibly TRBD1 for D (6 bases). The length of the CDR3 is 12 residues. Trimming cost V 5 bases and J 9 bases, with 13 bases left between them. Germline V CDR1 and CDR2: SEHNR, FQNEAQ (reference sequence). The CDR3 nucleotides are TGTGCCAGCAGCGCGAGTCAGGGGCAAGCTTTCTTT. This sequence encodes CASSASQGQAFF.

This clonotype was detected a few times. This chain joins TRBV3-1 and TRBJ2-6; D could derive from TRBD1 or TRBD2 (5 bases each). V gave up 7 bases and J gave up 4 bases, with 20 bases separating them. The CDR3 extends over 17 amino acids. Germline V lookup: CDR1 LGHDT, CDR2 YNNKEL (reference sequence). In DNA, the CDR3 is TGTGCCAGCAAGAACCGGGACCGCTCTCTGGGGGCCAACGTCCTGACTTTC. Its translation is CASKNRDRSLGANVLTF. Looking up the rest from reference TRBV3-1 and TRBJ2-6 gives the full variable domain: DTAVSQTPKYLVTQMGNDKSIKCEQNLGHDTMYWYKQDSKKFLKIMFSYNNKELIINETVPNRFSPKSPDKAHLNLHINSLELGDSAVYFCASKNRDRSLGANVLTFGAGSRLTVL.

Many counts were recorded for this clonotype. The gene calls are TRBV7-3 and TRBJ2-5; no clear D. V shed 4 bases and J shed 0 bases, with 3 bases lying between them. Germline V gene lookup returns CDR1 SGHTA and CDR2 FQGTGA. The CDR3 extends over 12 amino acids. In DNA, the CDR3 is TGTGCCAGCAGCTCGAACCAAGAGACCCAGTACTTC. Translating it yields CASSSNQETQYF.

This clonotype was seen at least ten times. V usage is TRBV2 and J usage is TRBJ1-5; D may be TRBD1 (6 bases). Germline CDR1 and CDR2: SNHLY and FYNNEI. V was shortened by 6 bases and J by 0 bases, with 9 bases between the two germline ends. This CDR3 has 14 amino acids. CDR3 DNA: TGTGCCAGCAGGAGGGGGGATAGCAATCAGCCCCAGCATTTT. Translation: CASRRGDSNQPQHF.

The sample holds many counts of this clonotype. The chain joins TRBV12-5 to TRBJ2-1; D may be TRBD1 (5 bases). CDR1 and CDR2 from the germline V gene are LGHNT and FRNRAP. The V end was cut by 5 bases, the J end by 10 bases, with 12 bases between. CDR3 size: 12 residues. The CDR3 coding sequence is TGTGCTAGTGGTCCCGACAGACCCGAGCAGTTCTTC. Residues: CASGPDRPEQFF. Combining the CDR3 with reference TRBV12-5 and TRBJ2-1 gives the whole variable domain DARVTQTPRHKVTEMGQEVTMRCQPILGHNTVFWYRQTMMQGLELLAYFRNRAPLDDSGMPKDRFSAEMPDATLATLKIQPSEPRDSAVYFCASGPDRPEQFFGPGTRLTVL.

This clonotype has a count of ten or more. The gene calls are TRBV12-3 or TRBV12-4 and TRBJ2-1; 11 bases are a match to TRBD2. J gave up 7 bases and V 5 bases, and 10 bases lay outside the gene matches. The CDR3 is 16 amino acids. DNA of the CDR3: TGTGCCAGCAGTCCTACTAGCGGGGGCCGGAGGAATGAGCAGTTCTTC. Its protein product is CASSPTSGGRRNEQFF.

This clonotype was observed at least ten times. The chain combines TRBV20-1 with TRBJ2-5; 13 nucleotides agree with TRBD2. Losses at the gene ends were 3 bases for V and 3 bases for J; bases not matched to a gene: 7. This CDR3 region has 16 residues. Germline assignment: CDR1 DFQATT and CDR2 SNEGSKA (reference sequence). The CDR3 DNA sequence: TGCAGTGCTAGGGAATTAGGACTAGCGGGAGAAGAGACCCAGTACTTC. Translated, it gives CSARELGLAGEETQYF.

This clonotype showed up just a few times. J is TRBJ2-7 and V is TRBV20-1; D is perhaps TRBD2 (6 bases). Trimming cost V 4 bases and J 3 bases, with 16 bases left between them. The CDR3 covers 14 residues. The germline V gene encodes CDR1 DFQATT and CDR2 SNEGSKA (reference sequence). The CDR3 region has the DNA TGCAGTGCTATCCCCGTAGGGAGGTACTACGAGCAGTACTTC. It codes for CSAIPVGRYYEQYF.

The table lists this clonotype with many counts. The rearrangement links TRBV20-1 to TRBJ2-3; TRBD1 aligns across 9 bases. This CDR3 is 17 amino acids long. Germline V gives CDR1 DFQATT, CDR2 SNEGSKA (reference sequence). V dropped 0 bases and J dropped 4; count of bases not matched to a gene: 11. The CDR3 region is CSARDTTGTGNPDTQYF. CDR3 nucleotides: TGCAGTGCTAGAGACACAACCGGGACAGGGAACCCAGATACGCAGTATTTT.